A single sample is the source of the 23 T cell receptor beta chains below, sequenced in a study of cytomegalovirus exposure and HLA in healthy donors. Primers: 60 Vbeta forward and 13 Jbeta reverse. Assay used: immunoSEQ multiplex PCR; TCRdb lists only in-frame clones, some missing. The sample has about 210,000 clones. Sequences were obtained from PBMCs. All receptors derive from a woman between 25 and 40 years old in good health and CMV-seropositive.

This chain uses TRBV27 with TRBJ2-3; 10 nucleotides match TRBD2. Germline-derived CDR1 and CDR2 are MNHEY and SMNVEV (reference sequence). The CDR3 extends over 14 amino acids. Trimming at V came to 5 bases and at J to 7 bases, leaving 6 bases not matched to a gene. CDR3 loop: CASSRAGGANTQYF. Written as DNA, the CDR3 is TGTGCCAGCAGTCGAGCGGGAGGGGCAAATACGCAGTATTTT.

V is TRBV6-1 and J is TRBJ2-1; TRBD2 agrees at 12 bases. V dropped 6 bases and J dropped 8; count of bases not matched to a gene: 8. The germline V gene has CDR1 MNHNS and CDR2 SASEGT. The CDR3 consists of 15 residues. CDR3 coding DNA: TGTGCCAGCAGCGTGACTAGCGGGGGCTGGGATGAGCAGTTCTTC. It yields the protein CASSVTSGGWDEQFF.

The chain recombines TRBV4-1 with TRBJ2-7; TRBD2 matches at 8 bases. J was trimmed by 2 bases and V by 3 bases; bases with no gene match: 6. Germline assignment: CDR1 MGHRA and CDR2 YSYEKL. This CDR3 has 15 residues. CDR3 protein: CASSQGTSGTYEQYF. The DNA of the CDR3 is TGCGCCAGCAGCCAGGGAACTAGCGGAACCTACGAGCAGTACTTC.

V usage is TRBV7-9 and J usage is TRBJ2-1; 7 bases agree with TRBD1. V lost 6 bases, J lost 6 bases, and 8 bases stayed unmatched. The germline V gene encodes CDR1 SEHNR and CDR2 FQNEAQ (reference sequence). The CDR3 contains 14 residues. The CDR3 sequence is CASRSLGQANEQFF. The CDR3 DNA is TGTGCCAGCAGATCCCTCGGACAGGCCAATGAGCAGTTCTTC.

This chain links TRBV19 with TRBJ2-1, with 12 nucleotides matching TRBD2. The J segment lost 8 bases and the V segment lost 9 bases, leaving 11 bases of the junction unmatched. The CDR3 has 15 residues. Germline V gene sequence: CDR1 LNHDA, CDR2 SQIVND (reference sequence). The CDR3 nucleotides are TGTGCCAGCGGGACTAGCGGGTCGATGGGGGATGAGCAGTTCTTC. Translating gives CASGTSGSMGDEQFF.

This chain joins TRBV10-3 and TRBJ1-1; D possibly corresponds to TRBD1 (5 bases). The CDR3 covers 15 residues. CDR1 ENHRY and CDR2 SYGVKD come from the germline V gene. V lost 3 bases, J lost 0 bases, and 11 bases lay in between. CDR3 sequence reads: CAISDDSHMNTEAFF. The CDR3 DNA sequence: TGTGCCATCAGTGATGACAGCCACATGAACACTGAAGCTTTCTTT.

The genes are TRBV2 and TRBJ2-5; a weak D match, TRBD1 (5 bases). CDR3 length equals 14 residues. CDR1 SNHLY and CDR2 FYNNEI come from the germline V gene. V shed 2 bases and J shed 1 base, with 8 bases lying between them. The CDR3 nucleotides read TGTGCCAGCAGTGAAAGACAGCTCCAAGAGACCCAGTACTTC. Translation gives CASSERQLQETQYF.

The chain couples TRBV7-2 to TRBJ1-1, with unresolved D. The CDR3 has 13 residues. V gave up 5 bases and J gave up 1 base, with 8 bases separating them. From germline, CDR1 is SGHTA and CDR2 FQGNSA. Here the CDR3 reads CASSPYGNTEAFF. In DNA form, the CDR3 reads TGTGCCAGCAGCCCCTATGGGAACACTGAAGCTTTCTTT.

The CDR3 spells CSADKSTDTQYF. The CDR3 DNA reads TGCAGCGCCGACAAGAGCACAGATACGCAGTATTTT. The V gene is TRBV29-1, the J gene TRBJ2-3, with D hard to call. V was shortened by 7 bases and J by 0 bases, with 8 bases between the two germline ends. Germline V lookup: CDR1 SQVTM, CDR2 ANQGSEA. The CDR3 covers 12 residues.

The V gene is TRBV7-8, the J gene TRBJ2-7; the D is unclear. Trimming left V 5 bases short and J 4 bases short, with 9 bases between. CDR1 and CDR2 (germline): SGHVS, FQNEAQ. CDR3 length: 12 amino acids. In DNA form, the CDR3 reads TGTGCCAGCAGCCCTACGGTGTACGAGCAGTACTTC. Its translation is CASSPTVYEQYF.

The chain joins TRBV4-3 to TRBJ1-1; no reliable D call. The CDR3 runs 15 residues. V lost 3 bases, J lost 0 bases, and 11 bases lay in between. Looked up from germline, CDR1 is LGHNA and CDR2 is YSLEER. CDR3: CASSQWTTMNTEAFF. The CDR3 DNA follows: TGCGCCAGCAGCCAGTGGACTACAATGAACACTGAAGCTTTCTTT.

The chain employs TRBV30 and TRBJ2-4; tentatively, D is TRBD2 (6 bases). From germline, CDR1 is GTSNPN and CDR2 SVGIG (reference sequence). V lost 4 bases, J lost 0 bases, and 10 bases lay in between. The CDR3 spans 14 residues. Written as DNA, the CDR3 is TGTGCCTGGATTAGCGGAATAGCCAAAAACATTCAGTACTTC. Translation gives CAWISGIAKNIQYF.

CDR3 loop: CASSFSSNTDTQYF. The CDR3, as DNA: TGCGCCAGCAGCTTCTCTAGTAACACAGATACGCAGTATTTT. This chain links TRBV5-1 with TRBJ2-3; D not certain. The ends were cut back, 2 bases at V and 2 bases at J, with 9 bases in the middle. CDR1 and CDR2 from the germline V gene are SGHRS and YFSETQ. The CDR3 length is 14 residues.

The CDR3 spells CASSPPGSLTYNEQFF. The DNA of the CDR3 is TGCGCCAGCAGCCCCCCTGGGAGTCTTACCTACAATGAGCAGTTCTTC. V usage is TRBV4-1 and J usage is TRBJ2-1; a weak D match, TRBD2 (5 bases). CDR3 length equals 16 residues. Trimming removed 4 bases at V and 2 bases at J, with 15 bases between. CDR1 and CDR2 (germline): MGHRA, YSYEKL.

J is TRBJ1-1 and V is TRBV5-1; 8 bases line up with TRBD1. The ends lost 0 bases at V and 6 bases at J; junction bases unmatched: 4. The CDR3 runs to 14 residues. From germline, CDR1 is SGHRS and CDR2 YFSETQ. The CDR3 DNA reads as TGCGCCAGCAGCTTGGCTGTACAGGGGGCTGAAGCTTTCTTT. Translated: CASSLAVQGAEAFF.

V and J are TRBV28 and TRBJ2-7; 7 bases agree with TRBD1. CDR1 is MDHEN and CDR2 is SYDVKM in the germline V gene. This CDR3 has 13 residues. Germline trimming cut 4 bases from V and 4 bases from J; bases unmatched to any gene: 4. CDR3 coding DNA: TGTGCCAGCAGTTGGACAGGCATGTACGAGCAGTACTTC. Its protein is CASSWTGMYEQYF.

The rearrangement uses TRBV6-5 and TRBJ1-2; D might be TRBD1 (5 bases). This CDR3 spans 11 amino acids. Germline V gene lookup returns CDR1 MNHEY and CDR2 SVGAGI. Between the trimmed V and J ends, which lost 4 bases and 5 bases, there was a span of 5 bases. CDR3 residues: CASSSGYGYTF. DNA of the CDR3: TGTGCCAGCAGTTCAGGGTATGGCTACACCTTC.

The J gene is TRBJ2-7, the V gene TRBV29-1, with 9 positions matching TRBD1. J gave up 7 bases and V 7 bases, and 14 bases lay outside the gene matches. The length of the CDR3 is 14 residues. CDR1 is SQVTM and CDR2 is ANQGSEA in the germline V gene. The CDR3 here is CSAGIWDREYEQYF. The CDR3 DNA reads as TGCAGCGCTGGGATTTGGGACAGGGAATATGAGCAGTACTTC.

This CDR3 reads CATSLGGGGYEQYF. CDR3 DNA sequence: TGTGCCACTTCCCTTGGGGGAGGGGGCTACGAGCAGTACTTC. The rearrangement links TRBV5-6 to TRBJ2-7; tentatively, D is TRBD2 (7 bases). The CDR3 runs to 14 residues. Germline V gene data show CDR1 as SGHDT and CDR2 as YYEEEE. V lost 9 bases, J lost 3 bases, and 19 bases lay in between.

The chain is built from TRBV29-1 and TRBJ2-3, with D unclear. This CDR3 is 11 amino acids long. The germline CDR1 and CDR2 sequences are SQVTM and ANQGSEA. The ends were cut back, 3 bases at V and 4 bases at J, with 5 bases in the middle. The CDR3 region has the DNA TGCAGCGTTGACAGGTCAGATACGCAGTATTTT. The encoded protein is CSVDRSDTQYF.

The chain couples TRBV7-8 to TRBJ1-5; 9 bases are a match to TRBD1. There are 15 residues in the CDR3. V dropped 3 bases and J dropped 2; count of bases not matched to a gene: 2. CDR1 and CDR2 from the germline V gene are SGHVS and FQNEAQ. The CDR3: CASSLGDRGNQPQHF. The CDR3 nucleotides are TGTGCCAGCAGCTTGGGGGACAGGGGCAATCAGCCCCAGCATTTT.

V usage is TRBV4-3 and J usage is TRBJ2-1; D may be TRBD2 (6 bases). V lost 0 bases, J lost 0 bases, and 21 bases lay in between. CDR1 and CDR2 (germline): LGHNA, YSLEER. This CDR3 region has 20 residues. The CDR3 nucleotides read TGCGCCAGCAGCCAAGAGGGGGTAGCGTCAATGGGGGGCTCCTACAATGAGCAGTTCTTC. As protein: CASSQEGVASMGGSYNEQFF.

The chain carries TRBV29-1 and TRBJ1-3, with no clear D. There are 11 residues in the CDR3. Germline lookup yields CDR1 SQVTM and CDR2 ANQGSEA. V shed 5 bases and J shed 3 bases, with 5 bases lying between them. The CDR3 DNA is TGCAGCGTTTTAGTTGGAAACACCATATATTTT. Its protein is CSVLVGNTIYF.